Given below is one T cell receptor (beta chain) in context. Authors' analysis steps: Amplification of reference gene primers provided the estimated nucleated cell counts. The data were produced by immunoSEQ multiplex PCR, yet TCRdb's version contains in-frame clones alone and is incomplete. The D gene and trimming were derived from the DNA, and the V and J assignments and clone size from that table. The sample shows approximately 96,000 clones, nearly 90% of them seen only once. V lost 6 bases, J lost 5 bases, and 5 bases stayed unmatched. CDR3 length equals 14 residues. CDR1 and CDR2 (germline): MNHEY, SVGAGI. The sample is drawn from a study of blood T cell repertoires in COVID-19. In the study overall: Material from acute and convalescent COVID-19 was sourced from the United States, Italy and Spain. Sources were T cells, B-cell-depleted T cells, or PBMCs; the material itself was cDNA or gDNA.

Sequencing was carried out using peripheral blood. V is TRBV6-5 and J is TRBJ2-1; 9 bases line up with TRBD2. This clonotype was obtained from an elderly woman with acute or convalescent COVID-19. DNA for the CDR3: TGTGCCAGCAGCTGGAGCGGGGGGAACAATGAGCAGTTCTTC. Translated: CASSWSGGNNEQFF.